This passage covers 20 T cell receptor beta chains from one sample sequenced in a study of T cell changes during pregnancy in multiple sclerosis. TCRdb keeps only in-frame clones here, not all; method: immunoSEQ multiplex PCR. The sample contains some 50,000 clones, approximately 92% of which appear only once. Sequencing used peripheral blood, obtained after pregnancy. Source of these receptors: a female donor with multiple sclerosis, enrolled in a pregnancy study.

The chain uses TRBV6-5 and TRBJ2-1; 8 bases are a match to TRBD1. The germline CDR1 and CDR2 sequences are MNHEY and SVGAGI. J lost 6 bases, V lost 6 bases, and 7 bases had no gene match. CDR3 size: 14 residues. CDR3 residues: CASRTRGLVNEQFF. CDR3 sequence (DNA): TGTGCCAGCAGAACCAGGGGGCTTGTCAATGAGCAGTTCTTC.

The genes are TRBV5-4 and TRBJ2-5, with 8 bases lining up with TRBD2. V dropped 5 bases and J dropped 0; count of bases not matched to a gene: 3. Germline CDR1 is SGHNT and CDR2 is YYREEE (reference sequence). CDR3 length: 14 amino acids. Here the CDR3 reads CASSLAGYQETQYF. In DNA, the CDR3 is TGTGCCAGCAGTTTAGCGGGGTACCAAGAGACCCAGTACTTC.

The chain links TRBV4-3 to TRBJ1-1, with TRBD1 as a possible D gene (5 bases). Germline V lookup: CDR1 LGHNA, CDR2 YSLEER. The length of the CDR3 is 16 residues. The V end was cut by 0 bases, the J end by 3 bases, with 14 bases between. The CDR3 here is CASSQEKAGSHTEAFF. In nucleotides, the CDR3 is TGCGCCAGCAGCCAAGAGAAGGCAGGGTCGCACACTGAAGCTTTCTTT.

This chain uses TRBV6-5 with TRBJ1-4, with TRBD1 identical over 10 bases. Looked up from germline, CDR1 is MNHEY and CDR2 is SVGAGI. The junction had 6 bases not matched to a gene; V was cut back by 6 bases and J by 5 bases. The CDR3 contains 15 residues. In nucleotides, the CDR3 is TGTGCCAGCAGGCCCCCGGGACAGGGGAATGAAAAACTGTTTTTT. Translating gives CASRPPGQGNEKLFF.

This chain joins TRBV7-8 and TRBJ1-3, with D possibly being TRBD1 (6 bases). There are 14 residues in the CDR3. From germline, CDR1 is SGHVS and CDR2 FQNEAQ. Between the trimmed V and J ends, which lost 0 bases and 5 bases, there was a span of 8 bases. CDR3 DNA: TGTGCCAGCAGCTTAGCGGGGACAAGAAACACCATATATTTT. Protein: CASSLAGTRNTIYF. The full variable domain, its missing parts supplied by reference TRBV7-8 and TRBJ1-3, is GAGVSQSPRYKVAKRGQDVALRCDPISGHVSLFWYQQALGQGPEFLTYFQNEAQLDKSGLPSDRFFAERPEGSVSTLKIQRTQQEDSAVYLCASSLAGTRNTIYFGEGSWLTVV.

The chain links TRBV5-6 to TRBJ2-7; 11 nucleotides align to TRBD1. Germline assignment: CDR1 SGHDT and CDR2 YYEEEE. Trimming at V came to 5 bases and at J to 3 bases, leaving 4 bases not matched to a gene. The CDR3 has 14 residues. Here the CDR3 reads CASRTGTGGYEQYF. The DNA for the CDR3 is TGTGCCAGCAGGACCGGGACAGGGGGCTACGAGCAGTACTTC.

The CDR3 region is CASSRDKPGQGSYEQYF. The CDR3 bases are TGTGCCAGCAGTAGGGATAAACCGGGACAGGGCTCCTACGAGCAGTACTTC. The chain couples TRBV6-4 to TRBJ2-7; 9 bases align to TRBD1. Germline CDR1 MRHNA, CDR2 SNTAGT. The junction had 11 bases not matched to a gene; V was cut back by 5 bases and J by 0 bases. This CDR3 region has 17 residues.

The gene calls are TRBV2 and TRBJ1-4, with 9 bases aligning to TRBD1. Looked up from germline, CDR1 is SNHLY and CDR2 is FYNNEI. V was pared by 6 bases and J by 0 bases, with 5 bases of the junction left unmatched. The CDR3 has 16 amino acids. The CDR3 nucleotides are TGTGCCAGCAGGTGGGGACAGGGACCAACTAATGAAAAACTGTTTTTT. Its translation is CASRWGQGPTNEKLFF.

The chain is built from TRBV5-1 and TRBJ2-3; 11 nucleotides match TRBD2. J gave up 2 bases and V 4 bases, and 12 bases lay outside the gene matches. Germline lookup yields CDR1 SGHRS and CDR2 YFSETQ. CDR3 length equals 18 residues. The chain's CDR3 is CASSPGPLAGGPTDTQYF. The CDR3 bases are TGCGCCAGCAGCCCAGGCCCCCTAGCGGGGGGCCCCACAGATACGCAGTATTTT.

This sequence joins TRBV6-6 and TRBJ2-5; 7 nucleotides match TRBD1. Germline CDR1 MNHNY, CDR2 SVGAGI (reference sequence). V lost 6 bases, J lost 4 bases, and 11 bases stayed unmatched. The CDR3 has 15 amino acids. The CDR3 nucleotides read TGTGCCAGCAGCCCCACCGAGACAGGGCCAGAGACCCAGTACTTC. It codes for CASSPTETGPETQYF.

This clone appeared once. J is TRBJ2-5 and V is TRBV15; TRBD2 agrees at 7 bases. CDR3 length equals 13 residues. V lost 3 bases, J lost 2 bases, and 0 bases stayed unmatched. Germline CDR1 and CDR2: LNHNV and YYDKDF (reference sequence). The CDR3 sequence is CATSSGGQETQYF. CDR3 nucleotide sequence: TGTGCCACCAGCAGCGGGGGGCAAGAGACCCAGTACTTC.

The rearrangement uses TRBV25-1 and TRBJ1-2, with D possibly matching TRBD1 (5 bases). V gave up 0 bases and J gave up 7 bases, with 15 bases separating them. The V gene's germline CDR1 is MGHDK and CDR2 SYGVNS. This CDR3 is 15 amino acids long. The CDR3 sequence is CASSEYAGGGSGYTF. The CDR3, as DNA: TGTGCCAGCAGTGAATATGCCGGGGGGGGGTCTGGCTACACCTTC.

The chain links TRBV28 to TRBJ1-4, with TRBD1 matching over 11 bases. Per germline, CDR1 MDHEN and CDR2 SYDVKM. J lost 8 bases, V lost 6 bases, and 11 bases had no gene match. CDR3 length equals 16 residues. CDR3 in amino acids: CASRQQPGQGEEKLFF. The CDR3 coding sequence is TGTGCCAGCAGACAGCAACCGGGACAGGGGGAGGAAAAACTGTTTTTT.

The genes are TRBV6-5 and TRBJ2-5; perhaps TRBD1 as D (5 bases). Germline V gene lookup returns CDR1 MNHEY and CDR2 SVGAGI. The CDR3 runs to 13 residues. V lost 6 bases, J lost 4 bases, and 12 bases lay in between. This chain's CDR3 is CASRGPVGETQYF. DNA of the CDR3: TGTGCCAGCAGGGGGCCAGTAGGAGAGACCCAGTACTTC.

V gene TRBV19 combines with J gene TRBJ2-5; D is ambiguous. This CDR3 region has 14 residues. V shed 4 bases and J shed 13 bases, with 22 bases lying between them. The germline CDR1 and CDR2 sequences are LNHDA and SQIVND (reference sequence). In DNA form, the CDR3 reads TGTGCCAGTAGTAAACAGTATGCGTTAGATCAGGTGTACTTC. It is translated as CASSKQYALDQVYF.

This sequence joins TRBV7-8 and TRBJ1-4; D ambiguous. The CDR3 loop spans 16 amino acids. The V end was cut by 0 bases, the J end by 0 bases, with 8 bases between. Germline CDR1 is SGHVS and CDR2 is FQNEAQ. Here the CDR3 DNA reads TGTGCCAGCAGCTTAGCGCGGATAACAACTAATGAAAAACTGTTTTTT. Amino acid sequence: CASSLARITTNEKLFF.

J is TRBJ2-5 and V is TRBV9; 9 nucleotides align to TRBD2. The CDR3 contains 15 residues. Germline V gene sequence: CDR1 SGDLS, CDR2 YYNGEE. J gave up 4 bases and V 4 bases, and 8 bases lay outside the gene matches. The chain's CDR3 is CASSLRGGAPETQYF. In DNA form, the CDR3 reads TGTGCCAGCAGCTTACGCGGGGGGGCCCCAGAGACCCAGTACTTC. Combining the CDR3 with reference TRBV9 and TRBJ2-5 gives the whole variable domain DSGVTQTPKHLITATGQRVTLRCSPRSGDLSVYWYQQSLDQGLQFLIQYYNGEERAKGNILERFSAQQFPDLHSELNLSSLELGDSALYFCASSLRGGAPETQYFGPGTRLLVL.

The chain's CDR3 is CASSQDSGKRSNEQFF. The CDR3 region has the DNA TGCGCCAGCAGCCAAGATTCGGGTAAGCGCTCCAATGAGCAGTTCTTC. The rearrangement joins TRBV4-1 to TRBJ2-1; D gene ambiguous. CDR3 length: 16 residues. V lost 0 bases and J 6 bases, leaving 15 bases between the germline ends. Germline CDR1 reads MGHRA; CDR2 reads YSYEKL.

This chain uses TRBV7-2 with TRBJ2-5; 12 bases fit TRBD2. Looked up from germline, CDR1 is SGHTA and CDR2 is FQGNSA. The CDR3 runs to 18 residues. V lost 3 bases and J lost 5; bases outside the gene matches: 13. The CDR3: CASSFQPPLAGGLETQYF. In DNA form, the CDR3 reads TGTGCCAGCAGCTTCCAACCCCCCCTAGCGGGGGGGCTGGAGACCCAGTACTTC. The whole variable domain, filled in from reference TRBV7-2 and TRBJ2-5, reads GAGVSQSPSNKVTEKGKDVELRCDPISGHTALYWYRQSLGQGLEFLIYFQGNSAPDKSGLPSDRFSAERTGGSVSTLTIQRTQQEDSAVYLCASSFQPPLAGGLETQYFGPGTRLLVL.

A few counts support this clone. This chain uses TRBV4-2 with TRBJ2-7; the match to TRBD2 covers 8 bases. The CDR3 is 16 amino acids. After removal of 1 base from V and 2 bases from J, the junction contained 7 bases not matched to a gene. Germline V gives CDR1 LGHNA, CDR2 YNFKEQ. The CDR3 spells CASSQVRGGTTYEQYF. The CDR3 DNA reads as TGTGCCAGCAGCCAAGTTCGCGGGGGGACCACCTACGAGCAGTACTTC.